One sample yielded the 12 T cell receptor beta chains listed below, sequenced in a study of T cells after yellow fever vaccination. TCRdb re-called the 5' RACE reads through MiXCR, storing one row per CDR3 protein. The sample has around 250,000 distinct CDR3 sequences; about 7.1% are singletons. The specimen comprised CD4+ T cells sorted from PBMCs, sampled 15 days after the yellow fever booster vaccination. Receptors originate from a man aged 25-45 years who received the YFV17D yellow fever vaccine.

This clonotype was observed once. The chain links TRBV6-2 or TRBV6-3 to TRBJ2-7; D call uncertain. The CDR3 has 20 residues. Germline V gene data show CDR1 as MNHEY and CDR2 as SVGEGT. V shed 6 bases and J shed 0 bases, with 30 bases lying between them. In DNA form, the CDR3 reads TGTGCCAGCAGCTACCCAGAGACCACGTCTGATCCCAGGAGCTCCTACGAGCAGTACTTC. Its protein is CASSYPETTSDPRSSYEQYF.

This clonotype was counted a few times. As DNA, the CDR3 is TGCGCCAGCATGCGGACTAGCGGGGGCGGGGAGCTGTTTTTT. Encoded protein: CASMRTSGGGELFF. The gene calls are TRBV5-1 and TRBJ2-2; TRBD2 matches at 13 bases. From germline, CDR1 is SGHRS and CDR2 YFSETQ. The CDR3 sequence is 14 residues long. V was pared by 6 bases and J by 7 bases, with 3 bases of the junction left unmatched. The variable domain in full, with the rest retrieved from reference TRBV5-1 and TRBJ2-2, is KAGVTQTPRYLIKTRGQQVTLSCSPISGHRSVSWYQQTPGQGLQFLFEYFSETQRNKGNFPGRFSGRQFSNSRSEMNVSTLELGDSALYLCASMRTSGGGELFFGEGSRLTVL.

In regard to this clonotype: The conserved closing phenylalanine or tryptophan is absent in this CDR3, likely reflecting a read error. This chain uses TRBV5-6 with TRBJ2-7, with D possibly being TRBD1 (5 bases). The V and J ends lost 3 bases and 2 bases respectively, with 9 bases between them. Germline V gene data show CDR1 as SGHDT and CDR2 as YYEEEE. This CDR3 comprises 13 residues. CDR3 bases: TGTGCCAGCAGCTGGGCCAGGGCCTACGAGCAGTACATC. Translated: CASSWARAYEQYI.

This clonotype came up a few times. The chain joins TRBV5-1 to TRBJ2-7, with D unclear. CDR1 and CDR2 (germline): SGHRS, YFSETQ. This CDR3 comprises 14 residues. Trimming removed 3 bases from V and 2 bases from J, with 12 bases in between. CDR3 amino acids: CASSSNVPPYEQYF. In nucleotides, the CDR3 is TGCGCCAGCAGCTCAAACGTTCCCCCCTACGAGCAGTACTTC.

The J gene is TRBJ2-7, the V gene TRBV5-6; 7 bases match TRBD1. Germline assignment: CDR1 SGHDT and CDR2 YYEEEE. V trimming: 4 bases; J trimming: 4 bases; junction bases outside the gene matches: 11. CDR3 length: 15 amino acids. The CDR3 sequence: CASSGNRGAMYEQYF. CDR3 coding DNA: TGTGCCAGCAGCGGAAACAGGGGTGCGATGTACGAGCAGTACTTC.

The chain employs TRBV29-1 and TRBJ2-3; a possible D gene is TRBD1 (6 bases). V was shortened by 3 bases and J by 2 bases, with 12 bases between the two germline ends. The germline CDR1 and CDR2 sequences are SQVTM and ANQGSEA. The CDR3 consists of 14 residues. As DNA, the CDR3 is TGCAGCGTTGATGGGGGCACCTTCACAGATACGCAGTATTTT. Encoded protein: CSVDGGTFTDTQYF.

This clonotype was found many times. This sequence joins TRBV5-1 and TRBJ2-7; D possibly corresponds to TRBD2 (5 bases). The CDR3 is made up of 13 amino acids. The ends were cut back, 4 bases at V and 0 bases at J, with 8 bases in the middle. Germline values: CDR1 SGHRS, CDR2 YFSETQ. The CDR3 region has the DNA TGCGCCAGCAGCGGAGGTAGCTCCTACGAGCAGTACTTC. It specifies CASSGGSSYEQYF. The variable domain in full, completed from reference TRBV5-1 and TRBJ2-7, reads KAGVTQTPRYLIKTRGQQVTLSCSPISGHRSVSWYQQTPGQGLQFLFEYFSETQRNKGNFPGRFSGRQFSNSRSEMNVSTLELGDSALYLCASSGGSSYEQYFGPGTRLTVT.

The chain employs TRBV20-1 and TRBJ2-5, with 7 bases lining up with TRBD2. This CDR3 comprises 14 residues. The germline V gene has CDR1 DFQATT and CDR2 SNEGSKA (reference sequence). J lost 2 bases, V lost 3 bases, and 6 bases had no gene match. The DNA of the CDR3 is TGCAGTGCTAGCGAAAGCGGGATGCAAGAGACCCAGTACTTC. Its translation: CSASESGMQETQYF.

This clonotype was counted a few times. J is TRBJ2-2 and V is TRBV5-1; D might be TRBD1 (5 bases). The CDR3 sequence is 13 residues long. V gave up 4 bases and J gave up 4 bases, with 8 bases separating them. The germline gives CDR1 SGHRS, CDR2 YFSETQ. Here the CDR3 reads CASSTDSTGELFF. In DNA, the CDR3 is TGCGCCAGCAGCACCGACAGCACCGGGGAGCTGTTTTTT.

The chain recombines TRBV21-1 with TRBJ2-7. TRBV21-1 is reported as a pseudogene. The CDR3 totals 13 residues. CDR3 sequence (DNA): TGTGCCAGCAGCAAGGCAGTAGTCTACGAGCAGTACTTC. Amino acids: CASSKAVVYEQYF.

DNA for the CDR3: TGTGCCAGCAGTTACTCGCCGGGGCTCGGCGTGAGCTACACCTTC. As protein: CASSYSPGLGVSYTF. The rearrangement joins TRBV6-2 or TRBV6-3 to TRBJ1-2; D possibly corresponds to TRBD1 (5 bases). Trimming took off 0 bases at V and 9 bases at J, with 17 bases between the two ends. Looked up from germline, CDR1 is MNHEY and CDR2 is SVGEGT. The CDR3 has 15 amino acids.

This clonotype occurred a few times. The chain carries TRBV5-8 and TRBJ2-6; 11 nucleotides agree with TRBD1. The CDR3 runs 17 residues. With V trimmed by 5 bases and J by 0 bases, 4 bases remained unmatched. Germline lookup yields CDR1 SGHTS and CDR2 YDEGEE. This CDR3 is CASSRDRGGSGANVLTF. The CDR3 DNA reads TGTGCCAGCAGTCGGGACAGGGGGGGCTCTGGGGCCAACGTCCTGACTTTC. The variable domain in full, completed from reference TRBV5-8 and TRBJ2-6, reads EAGVTQSPTHLIKTRGQQATLRCSPISGHTSVYWYQQALGLGLQFLLWYDEGEERNRGNFPPRFSGRQFPNYSSELNVNALELEDSALYLCASSRDRGGSGANVLTFGAGSRLTVL.